This entry describes one T cell receptor (beta chain). This record comes from a study of blood T cell repertoires in COVID-19. Overall study: PBMCs, B-cell-depleted T cells, or T cells were the source of the cDNA or gDNA that made up the material.

The V end lost 1 base, the J end lost 7 bases, and 14 bases lay between the germline ends. The CDR3 sequence is 14 residues long. Germline values: CDR1 SGHVS, CDR2 FQNEAQ. Original processing notes: Nucleated cell counts were estimated from reference gene primer amplification. The repertoire was sequenced with immunoSEQ multiplex PCR; TCRdb's copy has only in-frame clones and lacks some. D and trimming were read from the DNA, whereas the V and J calls and clone size are those reported in that table. The sample lists 150,000 to 200,000 clones, approximately 79% occurring once. Sequenced input: peripheral blood. This chain joins TRBV7-8 and TRBJ2-7, with TRBD1 as a possible D gene (5 bases). This TCR came from a woman aged 80 or over with acute or convalescent COVID-19. Here the CDR3 reads CASSLVQGWLEQYF. The DNA for the CDR3 is TGTGCCAGCAGCTTAGTTCAGGGTTGGTTGGAGCAGTACTTC.